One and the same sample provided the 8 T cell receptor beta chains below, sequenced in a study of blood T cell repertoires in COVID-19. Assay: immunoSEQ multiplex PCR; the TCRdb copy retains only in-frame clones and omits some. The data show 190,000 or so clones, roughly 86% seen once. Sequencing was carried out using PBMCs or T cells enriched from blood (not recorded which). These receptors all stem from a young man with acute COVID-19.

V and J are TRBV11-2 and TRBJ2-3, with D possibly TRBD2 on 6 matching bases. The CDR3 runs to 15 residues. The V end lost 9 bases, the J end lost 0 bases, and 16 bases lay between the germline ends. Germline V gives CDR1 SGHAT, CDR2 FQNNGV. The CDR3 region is CASSPGVLSTDTQYF. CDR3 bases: TGTGCCAGTAGCCCGGGGGTACTCAGCACAGATACGCAGTATTTT.

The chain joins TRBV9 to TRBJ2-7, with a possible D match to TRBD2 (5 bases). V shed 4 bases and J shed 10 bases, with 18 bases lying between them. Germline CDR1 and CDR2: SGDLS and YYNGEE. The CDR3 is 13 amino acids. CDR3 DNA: TGTGCCAGCAGCCGCCTCGGAACGGGGATACAGTACTTC. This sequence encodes CASSRLGTGIQYF.

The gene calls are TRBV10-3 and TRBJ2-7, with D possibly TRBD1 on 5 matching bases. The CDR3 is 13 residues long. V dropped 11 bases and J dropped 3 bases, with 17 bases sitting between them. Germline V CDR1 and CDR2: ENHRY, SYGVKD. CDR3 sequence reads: CAVRQTPSYEQYF. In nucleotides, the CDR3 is TGTGCCGTACGACAGACTCCGAGCTACGAGCAGTACTTC.

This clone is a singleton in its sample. The CDR3 DNA sequence: TGTGCCAGCAGTTCCAAGGGGCGGGGTGAAGCTTTCTTT. Encoded protein: CASSSKGRGEAFF. This rearrangement joins TRBV28 to TRBJ1-1; possible D gene TRBD1, 5 bases. The CDR3 runs 13 residues. V was cut by 4 bases and J by 7 bases, with 13 bases left in between. Germline loops: CDR1 MDHEN, CDR2 SYDVKM.

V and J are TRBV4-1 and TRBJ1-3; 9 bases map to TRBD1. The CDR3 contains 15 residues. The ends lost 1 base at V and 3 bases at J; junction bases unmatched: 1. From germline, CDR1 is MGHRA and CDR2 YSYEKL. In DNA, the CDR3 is TGCGCCAGCAGCCAAGGGGACAGGGTTGGAAACACCATATATTTT. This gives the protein CASSQGDRVGNTIYF.

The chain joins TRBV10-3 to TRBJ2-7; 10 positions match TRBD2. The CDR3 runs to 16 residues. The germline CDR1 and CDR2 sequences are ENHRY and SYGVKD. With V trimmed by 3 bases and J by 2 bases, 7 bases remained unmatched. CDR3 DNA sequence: TGTGCCATCAGTGACCATGGACTAGCGGAGACCTACGAGCAGTACTTC. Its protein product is CAISDHGLAETYEQYF.

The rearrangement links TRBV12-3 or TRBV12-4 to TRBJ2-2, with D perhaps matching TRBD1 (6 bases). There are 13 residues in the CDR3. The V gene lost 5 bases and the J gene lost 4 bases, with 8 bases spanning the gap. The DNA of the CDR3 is TGTGCCAGCAGTGACAGGATCACCGGGGAGCTGTTTTTT. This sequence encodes CASSDRITGELFF.

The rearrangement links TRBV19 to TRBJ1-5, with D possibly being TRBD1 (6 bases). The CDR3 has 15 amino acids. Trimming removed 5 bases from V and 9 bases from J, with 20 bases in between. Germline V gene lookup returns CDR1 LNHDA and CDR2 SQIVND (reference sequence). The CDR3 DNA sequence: TGTGCCAGTAGTCTCGGACAGACACGGGGGGGGCCCCAGCATTTT. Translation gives CASSLGQTRGGPQHF.